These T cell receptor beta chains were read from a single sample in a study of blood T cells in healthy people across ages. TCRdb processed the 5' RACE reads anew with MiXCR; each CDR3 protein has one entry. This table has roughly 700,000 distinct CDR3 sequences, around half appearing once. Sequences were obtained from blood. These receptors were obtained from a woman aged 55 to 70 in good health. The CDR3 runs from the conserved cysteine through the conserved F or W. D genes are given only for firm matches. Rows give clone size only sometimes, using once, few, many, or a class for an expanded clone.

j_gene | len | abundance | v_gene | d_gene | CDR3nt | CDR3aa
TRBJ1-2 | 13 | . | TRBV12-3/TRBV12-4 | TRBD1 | TGTGCCAGCAGCCGGGACAGGGTATATGGCTACACCTTC | CASSRDRVYGYTF
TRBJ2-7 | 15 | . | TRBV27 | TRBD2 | TGTGCCAGCAGATTAGCGGGAGGGCCAACCTACGAGCAGTACTTC | CASRLAGGPTYEQYF
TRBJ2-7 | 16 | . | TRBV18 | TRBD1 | TGTGCCAGCTCACCACAGACAGGGGGCGCCTACAATGAGCAGTACTTC | CASSPQTGGAYNEQYF
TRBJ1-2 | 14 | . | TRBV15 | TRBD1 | TGTGCCACCAGCAGAGTACAGGGGAACTATGGCTACACCTTC | CATSRVQGNYGYTF
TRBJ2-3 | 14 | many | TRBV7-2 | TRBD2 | TGTGCCAGCAGCCTCACTAGCGGCACAGATACGCAGTATTTT | CASSLTSGTDTQYF
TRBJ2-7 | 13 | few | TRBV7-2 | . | TGTGCCAGCAGCTTAGGTTTCAGGGACGAGCAGTACTTC | CASSLGFRDEQYF
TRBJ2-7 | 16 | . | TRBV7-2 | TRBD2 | TGTGCCAGCAGCTCCGGGACACCGGGACTAGCTTACGAGCAGTACTTC | CASSSGTPGLAYEQYF
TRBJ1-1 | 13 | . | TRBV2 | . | TGTGCCAGCAGTGTAGGTCAAAACACTGAAGCTTTCTTT | CASSVGQNTEAFF
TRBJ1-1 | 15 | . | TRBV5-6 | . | TGTGCCAGCAGCTTGGTAGCCAGTATGAACACTGAAGCTTTCTTT | CASSLVASMNTEAFF
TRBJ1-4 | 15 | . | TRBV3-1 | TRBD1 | TGTGCCAGCAGCCACGCGGGACAGGGGGGGGAAAAACTGTTTTTT | CASSHAGQGGEKLFF
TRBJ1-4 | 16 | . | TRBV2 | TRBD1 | TGTGCCAGCAGTGCCGTAATGACAGGGGAGGATGAAAAACTGTTTTTT | CASSAVMTGEDEKLFF
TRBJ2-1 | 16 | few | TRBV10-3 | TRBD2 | TGTGCCATCAGTGAGGGGCTAGCGGGACGACACAATGAGCAGTTCTTC | CAISEGLAGRHNEQFF
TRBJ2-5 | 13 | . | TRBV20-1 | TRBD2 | TGCAGTGCTAGTAGGACTAGCGGAGAGACCCAGTACTTC | CSASRTSGETQYF
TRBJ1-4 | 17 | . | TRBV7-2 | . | TGTGCCAGCAGCGGGGCAGGGACCTTCGGGACTAATGAAAAACTGTTTTTT | CASSGAGTFGTNEKLFF
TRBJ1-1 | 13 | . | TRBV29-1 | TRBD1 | TGCAGCGTTGCAGGGGGTGCGTACACTGAAGCTTTCTTT | CSVAGGAYTEAFF
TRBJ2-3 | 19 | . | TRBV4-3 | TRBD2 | TGCGCCAGCAGCCGAGAAGGCATTAGCGCAGCGGGAGCATCCGGTACGCAGTATTTT | CASSREGISAAGASGTQYF
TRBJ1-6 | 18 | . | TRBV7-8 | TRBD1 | TGTGCCAGCAGCCTCATAATACCAGGACAGGGGGCCAATTCACCCCTCCACTTT | CASSLIIPGQGANSPLHF
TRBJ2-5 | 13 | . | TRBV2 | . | TGTGCCAGCGAGGACAGCGCGACCCAGACCCAGTACTTC | CASEDSATQTQYF
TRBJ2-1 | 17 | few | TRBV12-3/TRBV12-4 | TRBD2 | TGTGCCAGCAGTTTAAGCGGGAGGGCCGGGACTTACAATGAGCAGTTCTTC | CASSLSGRAGTYNEQFF
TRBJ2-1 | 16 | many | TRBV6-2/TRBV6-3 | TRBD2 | TGTGCCAGCAGTTACTCGGGACTAGCGGGAGGTGGGGAGCAGTTCTTC | CASSYSGLAGGGEQFF
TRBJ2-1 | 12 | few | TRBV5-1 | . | TGCGCCAGCTCGAGGGGTGGGGATGAGCAGTTCTTC | CASSRGGDEQFF
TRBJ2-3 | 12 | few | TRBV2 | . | TGTGCCAGCAGCACAGGTACAGATACGCAGTATTTT | CASSTGTDTQYF
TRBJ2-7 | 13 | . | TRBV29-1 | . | TGCAGCGTTGGTTTGGGAGTTGCATACGAGCAGTACTTC | CSVGLGVAYEQYF
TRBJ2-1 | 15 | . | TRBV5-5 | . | TGTGCCAGCAGATTGGGGCAGGGCAGCTACAATGAGCAGTTCTTC | CASRLGQGSYNEQFF
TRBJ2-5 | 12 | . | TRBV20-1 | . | TGCAGTGCTAAGGGACCGGGAGAGACCCAGTACTTC | CSAKGPGETQYF
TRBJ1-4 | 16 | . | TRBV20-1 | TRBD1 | TGCAGTGCTAGCTTGGACAGGGCCCCAACTAATGAAAAACTGTTTTTT | CSASLDRAPTNEKLFF
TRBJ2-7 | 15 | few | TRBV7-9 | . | TGTGCCAGCAGCCCTCGGGGGGCGAGTTCCTACGAGCAGTACTTC | CASSPRGASSYEQYF
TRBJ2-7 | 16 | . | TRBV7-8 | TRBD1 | TGTGCCAGCAGCTTAGCGCTTTGGACAGGGTCCTACGAGCAGTACTTC | CASSLALWTGSYEQYF
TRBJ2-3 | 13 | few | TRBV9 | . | TGTGCCAGCAGCGTAGCGAGCGGGCGAGAGCAGTATTTT | CASSVASGREQYF
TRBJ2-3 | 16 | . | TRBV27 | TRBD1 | TGTGCCAGCAGCGGTCTGACAGGGGTTCACACAGATACGCAGTATTTT | CASSGLTGVHTDTQYF
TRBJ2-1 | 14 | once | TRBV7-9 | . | TGTGCCAGCAGCTTAGCCGGTGGAGTTAGTGAGCAGTTCTTC | CASSLAGGVSEQFF
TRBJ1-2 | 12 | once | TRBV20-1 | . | TGCAGTGCTAGACACACTGACTATGGCTACACCTTC | CSARHTDYGYTF
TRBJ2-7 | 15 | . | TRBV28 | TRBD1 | TGTGCCAGCAGCGTTGGGGGACAGGGCCCCTACGAGCAGTACTTC | CASSVGGQGPYEQYF
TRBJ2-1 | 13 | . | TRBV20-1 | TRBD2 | TGCAGTGCCTTCTCTAGCGGGATTAATGAGCAGTTCTTC | CSAFSSGINEQFF
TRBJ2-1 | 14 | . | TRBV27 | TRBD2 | TGTGCCAGCAGGAGACTAGCAGGAGTCAATGAGCAGTTCTTC | CASRRLAGVNEQFF
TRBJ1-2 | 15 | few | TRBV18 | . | TGTGCCAGCTCACCGAGTAGGACAGTTACCTATGGCTACACCTTC | CASSPSRTVTYGYTF
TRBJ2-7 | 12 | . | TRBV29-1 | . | TGCAGCGTGAAGTCCAGTGCGGACGAGCAGTACTTC | CSVKSSADEQYF
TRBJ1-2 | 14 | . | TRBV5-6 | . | TGTGCCAGCAGGGGGGCAGGGAGCCCCTATGGCTACACCTTC | CASRGAGSPYGYTF
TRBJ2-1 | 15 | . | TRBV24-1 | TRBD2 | TGTGCCACCAGTGATTTAGCGGGAGCGGGTAGTGAGCAGTTCTTC | CATSDLAGAGSEQFF
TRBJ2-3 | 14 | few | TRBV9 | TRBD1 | TGTGCCAGCAGCGCAGGGACAGGGGTCGATACGCAGTATTTT | CASSAGTGVDTQYF
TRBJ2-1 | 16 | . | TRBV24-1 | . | TGTGCCACCAGTGATTCAACAGCGAGCTCCTACAATGAGCAGTTCTTC | CATSDSTASSYNEQFF
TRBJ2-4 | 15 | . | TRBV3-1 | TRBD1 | TGTGCCAGCAGCAACGGACAGGGGCCCAAAAACATTCCGTACTTC | CASSNGQGPKNIPYF
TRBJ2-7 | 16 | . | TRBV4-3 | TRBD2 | TGCGCCAGCAGCCAAGGTCGTAAACAAGCGGGAGACGAGCAGTACTTC | CASSQGRKQAGDEQYF
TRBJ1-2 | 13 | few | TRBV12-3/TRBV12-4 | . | TGTGCCAGCAACCCTGGCGGTAACTATGGCTACACCTTC | CASNPGGNYGYTF
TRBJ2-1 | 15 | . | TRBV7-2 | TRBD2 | TGTGCCAGCAGCTTTGTTAGCGGGAGGGCCGGTGAGCAGTTCTTC | CASSFVSGRAGEQFF
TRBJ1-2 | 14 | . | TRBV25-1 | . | TGTGCCAGCAGTGTCCCTGATGGAATCTATGGCTACACCTTC | CASSVPDGIYGYTF